These 26 T cell receptor beta chains share one sample of origin, sequenced in a study of blood T cell repertoires in COVID-19 (TCRdb year 2020). Receptor amplification or capture employed the immunoSEQ multiplex PCR assay. TCRdb stores this immuneACCESS table with in-frame sequences only. Part of the clones is absent; in the studies checked, under half of the shortfall reflects unresolved V genes, and no reason is known for the rest. The sample table records 260,000 or so clones; 70% to 90% of these occur just once. Of the sample, around 0.7% is held by the ten largest clones. Sample: peripheral blood. The receptors come from a human donor in a cohort sampled during active COVID-19.

The chain links TRBV6-5 to TRBJ1-1; 7 bases are shared with TRBD1. V trimming: 6 bases; J trimming: 5 bases; junction bases outside the gene matches: 6. The CDR3 extends over 13 amino acids. Germline lookup yields CDR1 MNHEY and CDR2 SVGAGI. This CDR3 is CASSDTGDTEAFF. The CDR3 DNA reads as TGTGCCAGCAGCGATACAGGGGATACTGAAGCTTTCTTT.

The chain couples TRBV7-6 to TRBJ1-1, with D unclear. Trimming took off 1 base at V and 0 bases at J, with 6 bases between the two ends. CDR1 is SGHVS and CDR2 is FNYEAQ in the germline V gene. This CDR3 has 14 amino acids. This CDR3 reads CASSLGLMNTEAFF. DNA of the CDR3: TGTGCCAGCAGCTTAGGACTGATGAACACTGAAGCTTTCTTT.

This clone was counted once. The CDR3, as DNA: TGTGCCATCAGTGCCGGCGGGGGGGCGAGCTCCTACAATGAGCAGTTCTTC. Its protein product is CAISAGGGASSYNEQFF. This chain uses TRBV10-3 with TRBJ2-1, with TRBD2 matching 9 bases. V was clipped by 4 bases and J by 0 bases; unmatched bases: 7. Germline V lookup: CDR1 ENHRY, CDR2 SYGVKD. CDR3 length: 17 amino acids.

This rearrangement joins TRBV5-6 to TRBJ1-2; 7 positions agree with TRBD1. The V gene end was trimmed by 0 bases and the J gene end by 7 bases; junction bases not matched to a gene: 9. CDR3 length equals 15 residues. CDR1 is SGHDT, CDR2 YYEEEE, per germline. The CDR3: CASSLDQGGRGGYTF. The CDR3 nucleotides read TGTGCCAGCAGCTTGGATCAGGGGGGACGGGGTGGCTACACCTTC.

The chain has TRBV10-3 and TRBJ1-2, with a weak D call TRBD1 (5 bases). The CDR3 sequence is 14 residues long. The ends were cut back, 2 bases at V and 4 bases at J, with 11 bases in the middle. CDR1 and CDR2 (germline): ENHRY, SYGVKD. The CDR3 loop is CAISEGDRLYGYTF. CDR3 DNA sequence: TGTGCCATCAGTGAGGGAGACAGACTCTATGGCTACACCTTC.

The V gene is TRBV5-1, the J gene TRBJ1-3; D is uncertain. The CDR3 is 15 residues long. The germline V gene encodes CDR1 SGHRS and CDR2 YFSETQ. V gave up 4 bases and J gave up 5 bases, with 16 bases separating them. The DNA for the CDR3 is TGCGCCAGCAGCCTGCCGGAGGGAGATAGAAACACCATATATTTT. It codes for CASSLPEGDRNTIYF.

The genes are TRBV27 and TRBJ1-1, with D uncertain. The V gene lost 2 bases and the J gene lost 4 bases, with 11 bases spanning the gap. The germline V gene has CDR1 MNHEY and CDR2 SMNVEV (reference sequence). This CDR3 has 14 residues. In DNA form, the CDR3 reads TGTGCCAGCAGTTTACGCGGACGGGGCACTGAAGCTTTCTTT. Encoded protein: CASSLRGRGTEAFF.

The gene calls are TRBV7-8 and TRBJ2-7, with a possible D match to TRBD2 (6 bases). From germline, CDR1 is SGHVS and CDR2 FQNEAQ. With 3 bases removed from V and 4 bases from J, the gap between germline ends came to 13 bases. The CDR3 covers 14 residues. CDR3: CASSLTGERYEQYF. The CDR3 DNA is TGTGCCAGCAGCTTGACGGGAGAGAGGTACGAGCAGTACTTC.

The chain recombines TRBV11-2 with TRBJ1-2; tentative D call: TRBD1 (6 bases). The CDR3 runs to 12 residues. V gave up 3 bases and J gave up 7 bases, with 9 bases separating them. Germline V gene data show CDR1 as SGHAT and CDR2 as FQNNGV. CDR3 DNA: TGTGCCAGCAGCTTGCACAGGGCTGGCTACACCTTC. This encodes CASSLHRAGYTF.

J is TRBJ1-2 and V is TRBV7-2, with TRBD1 matching 8 bases. Germline V lookup: CDR1 SGHTA, CDR2 FQGNSA. The CDR3 totals 12 residues. J lost 8 bases, V lost 5 bases, and 4 bases had no gene match. The CDR3 region is CASSPGQEGYTF. CDR3 in DNA: TGTGCCAGCAGCCCGGGACAGGAAGGCTACACCTTC.

This chain uses TRBV7-2 with TRBJ1-2, with TRBD1 identical over 7 bases. This CDR3 has 14 residues. The junction had 11 bases not matched to a gene; V was cut back by 6 bases and J by 7 bases. CDR1 is SGHTA and CDR2 is FQGNSA in the germline V gene. CDR3 residues: CASRLTGMSTGYTF. Here the CDR3 DNA reads TGTGCCAGCAGATTGACAGGGATGTCGACTGGCTACACCTTC.

The chain is built from TRBV19 and TRBJ1-5, with D unclear. The CDR3 contains 16 residues. Germline assignment: CDR1 LNHDA and CDR2 SQIVND (reference sequence). V lost 1 base to trimming and J lost 0 bases, with 10 bases between them. The CDR3 here is CASSIGSTYSNQPQHF. The DNA for the CDR3 is TGTGCCAGTAGTATAGGTTCCACCTATAGCAATCAGCCCCAGCATTTT. Full variable domain (remainder filled in from reference TRBV19 and TRBJ1-5): DGGITQSPKYLFRKEGQNVTLSCEQNLNHDAMYWYRQDPGQGLRLIYYSQIVNDFQKGDIAEGYSVSREKKESFPLTVTSAQKNPTAFYLCASSIGSTYSNQPQHFGDGTRLSIL.

The chain employs TRBV7-8 and TRBJ2-7, with 7 bases fitting TRBD1. CDR1 SGHVS and CDR2 FQNEAQ come from the germline V gene. The CDR3 consists of 15 residues. V was pared by 5 bases and J by 3 bases, with 10 bases of the junction left unmatched. CDR3 amino acids: CASSARTGRRYEQYF. Here the CDR3 DNA reads TGTGCCAGCAGCGCCCGGACAGGTCGACGCTACGAGCAGTACTTC.

The chain links TRBV27 to TRBJ2-7, with 12 bases matching TRBD2. This CDR3 has 18 amino acids. J lost 0 bases, V lost 4 bases, and 10 bases had no gene match. Germline-derived CDR1 and CDR2 are MNHEY and SMNVEV (reference sequence). CDR3 in amino acids: CASSSSGGGSPVSYEQYF. The CDR3 bases are TGTGCCAGCAGTTCTAGCGGGGGGGGCTCCCCCGTCTCCTACGAGCAGTACTTC.

For the CDR3, the DNA is TGTGCCAGCAGCCAAGAGATGGGAACAGGGGGGTTAAACACCATATATTTT. Translated, it gives CASSQEMGTGGLNTIYF. This chain links TRBV4-2 with TRBJ1-3; TRBD1 agrees at 8 bases. CDR3 length: 17 residues. The germline gives CDR1 LGHNA, CDR2 YNFKEQ. V was pared by 0 bases and J by 6 bases, with 10 bases of the junction left unmatched.

J is TRBJ1-4 and V is TRBV7-8; possibly TRBD1 for D (5 bases). The CDR3 loop spans 14 amino acids. Trimming took 5 bases from V and 7 from J, leaving 14 bases between them. Germline V gene data show CDR1 as SGHVS and CDR2 as FQNEAQ. As DNA, the CDR3 is TGTGCCAGCAGCCTAAGCGGGACGTTTGAAAAACTGTTTTTT. Translated: CASSLSGTFEKLFF.

This chain joins TRBV27 and TRBJ1-5, with D unresolved. This CDR3 is built from 13 residues. Germline lookup yields CDR1 MNHEY and CDR2 SMNVEV (reference sequence). Trimming pared 3 bases from V and 4 bases from J, leaving 7 bases between. The CDR3 region is CASSLAENQPQHF. CDR3 in DNA: TGTGCCAGCAGTTTGGCCGAAAATCAGCCCCAGCATTTT.

The chain joins TRBV6-5 to TRBJ1-2; the D is unclear. The CDR3 runs 14 residues. Trimming removed 4 bases at V and 1 base at J, with 10 bases between. CDR1 and CDR2 from the germline V gene are MNHEY and SVGAGI. The CDR3 nucleotides are TGTGCCAGCAGTTTCCGGAACAGTAACTATGGCTACACCTTC. Translating it yields CASSFRNSNYGYTF.

This clone was detected only a few times. The chain has TRBV4-1 and TRBJ1-2, with D unresolved. The CDR3 sequence is 15 residues long. The germline CDR1 and CDR2 sequences are MGHRA and YSYEKL. Trimming pared 1 base from V and 2 bases from J, leaving 11 bases between. The CDR3 is CASSQAYGNNYGYTF. The CDR3 coding sequence is TGCGCCAGCAGCCAAGCTTACGGGAACAACTATGGCTACACCTTC.

The chain has TRBV3-1 (or the pseudogene TRBV3-2) and TRBJ1-6, with D perhaps TRBD1 (5 bases). Germline assignment: CDR1 LGHDT and CDR2 YNNKEL (reference sequence). V gave up 3 bases and J gave up 2 bases, with 11 bases separating them. The length of the CDR3 is 16 residues. As DNA, the CDR3 is TGTGCCAGCAGCCACCCTACAGGCGCCTATAATTCACCCCTCCACTTT. It translates to CASSHPTGAYNSPLHF.

The chain carries TRBV5-4 and TRBJ2-5; tentative D call: TRBD2 (5 bases). The germline V gene has CDR1 SGHNT and CDR2 YYREEE (reference sequence). V was cut by 9 bases and J by 1 base, with 25 bases left in between. The CDR3 has 17 amino acids. CDR3 coding DNA: TGTGCCACCAGTTCGGGGATGATGGCCGAACTCCAAGAGACCCAGTACTTC. Protein: CATSSGMMAELQETQYF. The full variable domain, completed using reference TRBV5-4 and TRBJ2-5, is ETGVTQSPTHLIKTRGQQVTLRCSSQSGHNTVSWYQQALGQGPQFIFQYYREEENGRGNFPPRFSGLQFPNYSSELNVNALELDDSALYLCATSSGMMAELQETQYFGPGTRLLVL.

A single count supports this clone. The chain has TRBV30 and TRBJ2-1, with 14 bases that match TRBD2. CDR3 length: 14 residues. The V and J ends lost 3 bases and 10 bases, in that order; junction bases with no gene match: 5. CDR1 is GTSNPN and CDR2 is SVGIG in the germline V gene (reference sequence). The CDR3 reads CAWRTSGGVREQFF. CDR3 coding DNA: TGTGCCTGGAGGACTAGCGGGGGGGTGAGGGAGCAGTTCTTC.

The chain has TRBV19 and TRBJ1-5; 7 bases line up with TRBD1. V was clipped by 5 bases and J by 3 bases; unmatched bases: 10. The CDR3 has 16 amino acids. CDR1 and CDR2 (germline): LNHDA, SQIVND (reference sequence). The CDR3 sequence: CASSVNQGDSNQPQHF. The CDR3 DNA reads as TGTGCCAGTAGTGTAAATCAGGGGGACTCCAATCAGCCCCAGCATTTT.

The chain is built from TRBV4-1 and TRBJ2-3; D might be TRBD2 (6 bases). Looked up from germline, CDR1 is MGHRA and CDR2 is YSYEKL. CDR3 length equals 15 residues. The ends were cut back, 4 bases at V and 1 base at J, with 12 bases in the middle. The CDR3 coding sequence is TGCGCCAGCAGCCGGGTTGGCGGGGGCACAGATACGCAGTATTTT. Its protein product is CASSRVGGGTDTQYF.

The rearrangement uses TRBV28 and TRBJ1-1; D not certain. Germline V gives CDR1 MDHEN, CDR2 SYDVKM. Deletions cut 6 bases from V and 13 bases from J, with 18 bases between. This CDR3 spans 12 amino acids. Here the CDR3 reads CASRYASDRVFF. CDR3 nucleotide sequence: TGTGCCAGCAGGTACGCATCGGATCGGGTTTTCTTT.

This chain uses TRBV30 with TRBJ1-1, with D perhaps matching TRBD1 (6 bases). The CDR3 is 13 residues long. Looked up from germline, CDR1 is GTSNPN and CDR2 is SVGIG (reference sequence). The V end lost 3 bases, the J end lost 0 bases, and 8 bases lay between the germline ends. CDR3 region: CAWSRTVNTEAFF. The CDR3 DNA is TGTGCCTGGAGCCGGACAGTGAACACTGAAGCTTTCTTT.